This record concerns one T cell receptor beta chain sequence. This record comes from a study of shared clonotypes between healthy human individuals. After removal of 6 bases from V and 4 bases from J, the junction contained 9 bases not matched to a gene. The CDR3 extends over 16 amino acids. Germline CDR1 and CDR2: MDHEN and SYDVKM. Every immunoSEQ plate was one replicate of a subset's evenly spread DNA. This table comes from immunoSEQ multiplex PCR, and its TCRdb copy is limited to in-frame clones, with some not included. The table shows about 2.5 million clones, with around 92% occurring only once. V gene TRBV28 combines with J gene TRBJ2-6; TRBD1 matches at 7 bases. The material sequenced was naive CD4+ T cells from PBMCs. Indicated subset: CD45RA+ positively selected. This TCR was sampled from a young man in good health. Some clones in this sample may be carry-over from other donors' samples. Here the CDR3 DNA reads TGTGCCAGCAGGCGCCGGGACAGCCTCGGGGCCAACGTCCTGACTTTC. Translating it yields CASRRRDSLGANVLTF.